Included here is one TCR beta chain sequence, with context. These data belong to a study of blood T cell repertoires in COVID-19. Study-wide background: T cells, B-cell-depleted T cells, or PBMCs provided the cDNA or gDNA that served as material.

V lost 3 bases, J lost 0 bases, and 12 bases lay in between. The CDR3 runs to 15 residues. CDR1 DFQATT and CDR2 SNEGSKA come from the germline V gene (reference sequence). The assay was immunoSEQ multiplex PCR, and TCRdb's table has in-frame clones only and misses some. Altogether approximately 320,000 clones are present, around nine tenths being singletons, with the ten largest covering roughly 2.6%. The clonotype originates from a man aged 60 to 69 who had recovered from COVID-19. This chain connects TRBV20-1 to TRBJ2-1, with a possible D match to TRBD2 (5 bases). Specimen: PBMCs or T cells enriched from blood (not recorded which). The CDR3 loop is CSASGSFSSYNEQFF. Written as DNA, the CDR3 is TGCAGTGCTAGTGGGAGCTTCAGCTCCTACAATGAGCAGTTCTTC.